This TCR beta chain is from a study of tissue T cells after allogeneic stem cell transplantation. The assay was immunoSEQ multiplex PCR, and TCRdb's table has in-frame clones only and misses some. The sample lists about 6,700 clones, 65% to 85% occurring once. This research-autopsy study prospectively enrolled adult allogeneic hematopoietic cell transplant recipients with steroid-refractory graft-versus-host disease. The trim removed 6 bases at V and 5 bases at J, leaving 8 bases unmatched. CDR1 ENHRY and CDR2 SYGVKD come from the germline V gene. The CDR3 consists of 14 residues. Remarks on this clone: Antigen specificity is unknown.

Points from the study as a whole: Shared clones across patients were few; motif clustering revealed tissue-specific shared signatures. Tissue-detected TCR repertoire was only partly captured by blood and spleen T cells.

V usage is TRBV10-3 and J usage is TRBJ1-1; 8 nucleotides line up with TRBD1. The sequence was obtained from a male patient of 60 years or more with steroid-refractory graft-versus-host disease after an allogeneic stem cell transplant. Some T cells may be transferred from the graft donor. This sample comprised skin, obtained at autopsy. The DNA for the CDR3 is TGTGCCATCAGGAGGACAGGGAGGGATACTGAAGCTTTCTTT. Translated, it gives CAIRRTGRDTEAFF.